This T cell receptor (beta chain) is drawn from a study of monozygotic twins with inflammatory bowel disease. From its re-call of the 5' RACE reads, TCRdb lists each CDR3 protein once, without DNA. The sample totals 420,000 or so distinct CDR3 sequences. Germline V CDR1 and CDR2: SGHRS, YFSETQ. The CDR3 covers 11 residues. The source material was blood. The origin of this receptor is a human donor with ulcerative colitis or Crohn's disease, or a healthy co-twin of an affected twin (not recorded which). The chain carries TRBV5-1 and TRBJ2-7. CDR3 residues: CASSVGSEQYF. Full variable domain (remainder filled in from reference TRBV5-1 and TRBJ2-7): KAGVTQTPRYLIKTRGQQVTLSCSPISGHRSVSWYQQTPGQGLQFLFEYFSETQRNKGNFPGRFSGRQFSNSRSEMNVSTLELGDSALYLCASSVGSEQYFGPGTRLTVT.